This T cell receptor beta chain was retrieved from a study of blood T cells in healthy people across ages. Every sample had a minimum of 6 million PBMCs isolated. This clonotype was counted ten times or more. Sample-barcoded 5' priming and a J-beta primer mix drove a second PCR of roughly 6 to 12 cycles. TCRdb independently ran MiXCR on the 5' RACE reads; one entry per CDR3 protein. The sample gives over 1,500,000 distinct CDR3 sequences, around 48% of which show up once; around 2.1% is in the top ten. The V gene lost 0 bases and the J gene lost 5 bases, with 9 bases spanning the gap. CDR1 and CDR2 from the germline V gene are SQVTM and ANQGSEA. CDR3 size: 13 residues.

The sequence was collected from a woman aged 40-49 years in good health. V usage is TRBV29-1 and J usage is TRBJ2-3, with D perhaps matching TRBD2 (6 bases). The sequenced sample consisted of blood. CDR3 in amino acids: CSVEERGGDTQYF. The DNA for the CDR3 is TGCAGCGTTGAAGAGAGGGGAGGAGATACGCAGTATTTT.